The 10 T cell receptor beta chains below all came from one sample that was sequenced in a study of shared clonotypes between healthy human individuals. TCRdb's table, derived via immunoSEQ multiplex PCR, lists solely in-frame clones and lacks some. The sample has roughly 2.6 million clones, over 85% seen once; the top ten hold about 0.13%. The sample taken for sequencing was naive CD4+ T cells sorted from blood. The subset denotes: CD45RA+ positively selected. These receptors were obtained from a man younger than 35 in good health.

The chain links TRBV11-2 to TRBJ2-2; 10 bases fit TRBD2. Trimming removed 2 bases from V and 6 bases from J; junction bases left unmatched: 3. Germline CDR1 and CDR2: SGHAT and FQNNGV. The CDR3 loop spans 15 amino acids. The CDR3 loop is CASSLTAGGPGELFF. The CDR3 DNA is TGTGCCAGCAGCTTAACAGCGGGAGGGCCCGGGGAGCTGTTTTTT. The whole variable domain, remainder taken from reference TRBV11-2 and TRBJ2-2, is EAGVAQSPRYKIIEKRQSVAFWCNPISGHATLYWYQQILGQGPKLLIQFQNNGVVDDSQLPKDRFSAERLKGVDSTLKIQPAKLEDSAVYLCASSLTAGGPGELFFGEGSRLTVL.

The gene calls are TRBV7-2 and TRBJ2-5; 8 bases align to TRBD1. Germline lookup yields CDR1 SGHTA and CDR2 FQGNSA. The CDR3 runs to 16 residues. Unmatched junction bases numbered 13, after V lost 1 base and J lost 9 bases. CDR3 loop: CASSLEGQGARMAQYF. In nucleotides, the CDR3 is TGTGCCAGCAGCTTAGAGGGTCAGGGGGCAAGAATGGCCCAGTACTTC.

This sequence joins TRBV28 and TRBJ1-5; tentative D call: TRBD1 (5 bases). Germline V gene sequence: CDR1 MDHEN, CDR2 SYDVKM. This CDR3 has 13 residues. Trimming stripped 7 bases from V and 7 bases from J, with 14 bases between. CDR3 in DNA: TGTGCCAGCAAGGGGCCAAAAGGGCAGCCCCAGCATTTT. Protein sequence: CASKGPKGQPQHF.

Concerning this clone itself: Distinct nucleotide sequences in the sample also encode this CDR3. The CDR3 protein is CATSREVRNTEAFF. The CDR3, as DNA: TGTGCCACCAGCAGAGAAGTCAGGAACACTGAAGCTTTCTTT. This chain uses TRBV15 with TRBJ1-1; D is unclear. CDR3 length equals 14 residues. The V gene's germline CDR1 is LNHNV and CDR2 YYDKDF (reference sequence). V was shortened by 0 bases and J by 1 base, with 6 bases between the two germline ends.

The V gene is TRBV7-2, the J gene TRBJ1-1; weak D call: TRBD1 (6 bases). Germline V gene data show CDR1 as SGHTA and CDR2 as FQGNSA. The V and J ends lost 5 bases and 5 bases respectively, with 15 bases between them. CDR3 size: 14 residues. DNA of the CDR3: TGTGCCAGCAGCCGTACAGGGATAGCAACTGAAGCTTTCTTT. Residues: CASSRTGIATEAFF.

The CDR3 here is CAISEVLAGPRETQYF. In DNA, the CDR3 is TGTGCCATCAGTGAGGTATTAGCGGGACCTCGGGAGACCCAGTACTTC. The rearrangement uses TRBV10-3 and TRBJ2-5, with 8 nucleotides matching TRBD2. Germline V gene data show CDR1 as ENHRY and CDR2 as SYGVKD. The trim removed 2 bases at V and 5 bases at J, leaving 10 bases unmatched. There are 16 residues in the CDR3.

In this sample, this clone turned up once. CDR3 in DNA: TGCGCCAGCAGCTCAACCGGGCCCCTCGGAGCTTTCTTT. It encodes CASSSTGPLGAFF. The gene calls are TRBV5-1 and TRBJ1-1; D not resolved. V was cut by 3 bases and J by 10 bases, with 16 bases left in between. Germline values: CDR1 SGHRS, CDR2 YFSETQ. CDR3 length: 13 residues.

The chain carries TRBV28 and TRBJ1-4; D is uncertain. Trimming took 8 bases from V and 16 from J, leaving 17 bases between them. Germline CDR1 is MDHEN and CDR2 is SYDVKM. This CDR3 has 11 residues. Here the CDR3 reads CASSLGLEWFF. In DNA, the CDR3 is TGTGCCAGCTCTCTGGGTTTGGAGTGGTTTTTT. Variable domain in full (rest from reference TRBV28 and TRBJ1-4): DVKVTQSSRYLVKRTGEKVFLECVQDMDHENMFWYRQDPGLGLRLIYFSYDVKMKEKGDIPEGYSVSREKKERFSLILESASTNQTSMYLCASSLGLEWFFGSGTQLSVL.

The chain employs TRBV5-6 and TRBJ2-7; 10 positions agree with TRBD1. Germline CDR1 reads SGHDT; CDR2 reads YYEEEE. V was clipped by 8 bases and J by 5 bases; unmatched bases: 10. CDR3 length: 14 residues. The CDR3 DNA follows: TGTGCCAGTGCTAACCGGGACAGGGGCCACGAGCAGTACTTC. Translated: CASANRDRGHEQYF. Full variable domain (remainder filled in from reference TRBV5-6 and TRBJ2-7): DAGVTQSPTHLIKTRGQQVTLRCSPKSGHDTVSWYQQALGQGPQFIFQYYEEEERQRGNFPDRFSGHQFPNYSSELNVNALLLGDSALYLCASANRDRGHEQYFGPGTRLTVT.

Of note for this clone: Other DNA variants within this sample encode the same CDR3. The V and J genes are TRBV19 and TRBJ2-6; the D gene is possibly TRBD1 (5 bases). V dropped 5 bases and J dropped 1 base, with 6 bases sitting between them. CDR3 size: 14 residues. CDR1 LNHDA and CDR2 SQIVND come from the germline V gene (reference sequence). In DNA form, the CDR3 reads TGTGCCAGTAGTCAGGGATCTGGGGCCAACGTCCTGACTTTC. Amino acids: CASSQGSGANVLTF.